One sample yielded the 7 T cell receptor beta chains listed below, sequenced in a study of T cell repertoires in ileal Crohn's disease. Method: immunoSEQ multiplex PCR; TCRdb's copy keeps in-frame clones and lacks some. The data hold over 15,000 clones, with around 70% observed a single time. Stated time point: neoterminal ileum biopsy at postoperative endoscopy, about 6 months after surgery. What was sequenced was ileal tissue. The receptor source for this set is an adult with Crohn's disease.

This clone was found a few times. The chain uses TRBV7-2 and TRBJ2-4; 9 nucleotides line up with TRBD1. This CDR3 has 16 residues. V dropped 5 bases and J dropped 0; count of bases not matched to a gene: 5. Germline V gene data show CDR1 as SGHTA and CDR2 as FQGNSA. The CDR3 protein is CASSINRGLAKNIQYF. The CDR3 DNA is TGTGCCAGCAGCATTAACAGGGGGCTAGCCAAAAACATTCAGTACTTC.

This clone showed up just a few times. This chain joins TRBV11-2 and TRBJ1-3; the D gene is possibly TRBD1 (6 bases). V lost 6 bases to trimming and J lost 1 base, with 10 bases between them. Per germline, CDR1 SGHAT and CDR2 FQNNGV. The CDR3 length is 14 residues. The CDR3 protein is CASSAQGSGNTIYF. The CDR3 DNA reads TGTGCCAGCAGTGCACAGGGTTCTGGAAACACCATATATTTT. The full variable domain, in which reference TRBV11-2 and TRBJ1-3 provide the parts outside the CDR3, is EAGVAQSPRYKIIEKRQSVAFWCNPISGHATLYWYQQILGQGPKLLIQFQNNGVVDDSQLPKDRFSAERLKGVDSTLKIQPAKLEDSAVYLCASSAQGSGNTIYFGEGSWLTVV.

The chain combines TRBV7-6 with TRBJ2-5; TRBD1 is a possible D gene (6 bases). CDR3 length: 16 residues. Germline V gene sequence: CDR1 SGHVS, CDR2 FNYEAQ. The V and J ends lost 5 bases and 2 bases respectively, with 18 bases between them. The CDR3 loop is CASSDPQGGSQETQYF. CDR3 nucleotide sequence: TGTGCCAGCAGCGACCCTCAAGGGGGAAGTCAAGAGACCCAGTACTTC.

The rearrangement joins TRBV6-1 to TRBJ2-1; D remains unclear. V shed 2 bases and J shed 7 bases, with 3 bases lying between them. Germline values: CDR1 MNHNS, CDR2 SASEGT. The CDR3 is made up of 11 amino acids. The CDR3 loop reads CASSERNEQFF. CDR3 nucleotide sequence: TGTGCCAGCAGTGAACGGAATGAGCAGTTCTTC.

This chain links TRBV7-9 with TRBJ2-2, with D possibly matching TRBD1 (5 bases). This CDR3 is built from 15 residues. V lost 6 bases and J lost 1, with 12 bases in between. Germline V gene lookup returns CDR1 SEHNR and CDR2 FQNEAQ (reference sequence). The CDR3 nucleotides are TGTGCCAGCAGGGCAGGGATAGGGAACACCGGGGAGCTGTTTTTT. It specifies CASRAGIGNTGELFF.

CDR3 region: CASSFRQGRNSPLHF. The CDR3 bases are TGTGCCAGCAGTTTTCGACAGGGACGAAATTCACCCCTCCACTTT. The rearrangement joins TRBV27 to TRBJ1-6; 7 nucleotides align to TRBD1. With 3 bases clipped from V and 7 bases from J, the junction kept 6 bases outside the gene matches. The CDR3 extends over 15 amino acids. In germline, CDR1 is MNHEY, CDR2 SMNVEV (reference sequence).

The rearrangement links TRBV19 to TRBJ1-1, with 7 bases aligning to TRBD1. The CDR3 spans 14 residues. From germline, CDR1 is LNHDA and CDR2 SQIVND (reference sequence). V lost 5 bases to trimming and J lost 5 bases; unmatched junction nucleotides: 8. The CDR3 is CASSSLTGLTEAFF. CDR3 nucleotides: TGTGCCAGTAGTTCCCTGACAGGGTTAACTGAAGCTTTCTTT.